These T cell receptor beta chains were read from a single sample in a study of T cells in Graves' hyperthyroidism and ophthalmopathy. TCRdb re-called the multiplex PCR reads with MiXCR, one entry per CDR3 protein. Among fewer than 900,000 distinct CDR3 sequences listed, 16% were seen once. Sequencing used blood. The source of these receptors is a man aged 18 to 30 with Graves' hyperthyroidism. Both conserved end residues are part of each CDR3. Each record gives: clone size, J gene, D gene, CDR3 length, V gene, CDR3 DNA, CDR3 protein. A D gene is named only where the DNA matches it firmly. Expanded clones get a size class; other rows say once, few or many, or leave the size out.

>.|TRBJ2-7|TRBD1|19|TRBV11-3
TGTGCCAGCAGCTTAGATCGTGTTGGGCACAGGGGAGATACCTACGAGCAGTACTTC
CASSLDRVGHRGDTYEQYF
>many|TRBJ2-5|TRBD2|15|TRBV7-3
TGTGCCAGCAGCTCAGCGGGAGATCTTGGAGAGACCCAGTACTTC
CASSSAGDLGETQYF
>.|TRBJ1-1|TRBD1|15|TRBV19
TGTGCCAGTAGTATTCGACAGGGGGGAAACACTGAAGCTTTCTTT
CASSIRQGGNTEAFF
>few|TRBJ2-2|.|15|TRBV4-2
TGTGCCAGCAGCCGACGAATGGAGCACACCGGGGAGCTGTTTTTT
CASSRRMEHTGELFF
>many|TRBJ2-1|TRBD2|14|TRBV11-2
TGTGCCAGCAGCTCTAGCGGGAGGTTCGTTGAGCAGTTCTTC
CASSSSGRFVEQFF
>many|TRBJ1-1|.|13|TRBV12-3/TRBV12-4
TGTGCCACTAGGGACCGAGGGAGACCTGAAGCTTTCTTT
CATRDRGRPEAFF
>.|TRBJ2-3|.|14|TRBV6-2/TRBV6-3
TGTGCCAGCAGTTACGACGGGGTCACAGATACGCAGTATTTT
CASSYDGVTDTQYF
>many|TRBJ2-1|.|13|TRBV18
TGTGCCAGCTCACAGGGCGTAGGGGATGAGCAGTTCTTC
CASSQGVGDEQFF
>many|TRBJ2-7|.|18|TRBV6-2/TRBV6-3
TGTGCCAGCAGTGACGCCCCTGGCCACTTAACGGGAGCTGGCGAGCAGTACTTC
CASSDAPGHLTGAGEQYF
>.|TRBJ2-4|.|13|TRBV6-1
TGTGCCAGCAGTGAGAGTATCGGGAACATTCAGTACTTC
CASSESIGNIQYF
>few|TRBJ1-3|.|15|TRBV30
TGTGCCTGGAGTGTAACAGCTATCTCTGGAAACACCATATATTTT
CAWSVTAISGNTIYF
>few|TRBJ2-2|.|16|TRBV6-1
TGTGCCAGCAGTGGAACAGGGAGGGGGTACACCGGGGAGCTGTTTTTT
CASSGTGRGYTGELFF
>.|TRBJ2-1|.|15|TRBV19
TGTGCCAGTAGTCCTCCGGGGAGGATTAACAATGAGCAGTTCTTC
CASSPPGRINNEQFF
>.|TRBJ2-1|TRBD2|17|TRBV7-9
TGTGCCAGCACCACCAAGATAGGGACTAGCGTGACAAATGAGCAGTTCTTC
CASTTKIGTSVTNEQFF
>few|TRBJ2-3|.|14|TRBV27
TGTGCCAGCAGCTCACTAGCACGCGCAGATACGCAGTATTTT
CASSSLARADTQYF
>few|TRBJ1-1|.|13|TRBV29-1
TGCAGCGGTGGACACCTCCTGAACACTGAAGCTTTCTTT
CSGGHLLNTEAFF
>few|TRBJ2-1|TRBD2|16|TRBV11-2
TGTGCCAGCAGCTTAGTTCGGCCAGCGGGGGCCAATGAGCAGTTCTTC
CASSLVRPAGANEQFF
>many|TRBJ2-1|.|12|TRBV3-1
TGTGCCAGCAGCCAACGGGACTTCTTCCAGTTCTTC
CASSQRDFFQFF
>.|TRBJ2-2|TRBD2|15|TRBV5-5
TGTGCCAGCAAGCGCGGGAGGGTGAACACCGGGGAGCTGTTTTTT
CASKRGRVNTGELFF
>many|TRBJ1-5|.|11|TRBV6-2/TRBV6-3
TGTGCCAGCAGCGACGGTCAGCCCCAGCATTTT
CASSDGQPQHF
>many|TRBJ2-1|TRBD1|17|TRBV3-1
TGTGCCAGCAGCCAAGATCTCACGACAGGGGCCTACAATGAGCAGTTCTTC
CASSQDLTTGAYNEQFF
>.|TRBJ2-1|.|17|TRBV18
TGTGCCAGCTCACCAACTCTTGGGGGAAGCTCCTACAATGAGCAGTTCTTC
CASSPTLGGSSYNEQFF
>many|TRBJ1-1|.|13|TRBV28
TGTGCCAGCAGTTTTCAAATGAACACTGAAGCTTTCTTT
CASSFQMNTEAFF
>many|TRBJ2-6|.|13|TRBV11-2
TGTGCCAGCAGTCGGATCGGGGCCAACGTCCTGACTTTC
CASSRIGANVLTF
>few|TRBJ1-4|.|14|TRBV7-2
TGTGCCAGCAGCTTAAAGCCGCTCCCGGAAAAACTGTTTTTT
CASSLKPLPEKLFF
>.|TRBJ2-1|.|13|TRBV9
TGTGCCAGCAGCGAAATGAGCGATTATGAGCAGTTCTTC
CASSEMSDYEQFF
>.|TRBJ1-2|.|15|TRBV27
TGTGCCAGCAGCCTGACCTCGACTGCTAACTATGGCTACACCTTC
CASSLTSTANYGYTF
>.|TRBJ1-3|.|12|TRBV15
TGTGCCACCAGCAGAGATGTGAACACCATATATTTT
CATSRDVNTIYF
>.|TRBJ1-5|TRBD1|13|TRBV24-1
TGTGCCACGGACAGGGGCGCTGGTCAGCCCCAGCATTTT
CATDRGAGQPQHF
>few|TRBJ1-5|TRBD1|16|TRBV19
TGTGCCAGTAGTATTCCGGGACAGGGTCCCCATCAGCCCCAGCATTTT
CASSIPGQGPHQPQHF
>few|TRBJ2-7|.|13|TRBV5-8
TGTGCCAGCAGCTCGGACACTCCCTGGGGGCAGTACTTC
CASSSDTPWGQYF
>.|TRBJ2-1|TRBD2|16|TRBV9
TGTGCCAGCAGCGTAGTAGCGGGGTTTTCCTACAATGAGCAGTTCTTC
CASSVVAGFSYNEQFF
>.|TRBJ2-4|.|15|TRBV19
TGTGCCAGTGGAGGTAGGGATGGAGCCAAAAACATTCAGTACTTC
CASGGRDGAKNIQYF
>many|TRBJ2-3|.|15|TRBV28
TGTGCCAGCAGACCACCGGGACTTAACACAGATACGCAGTATTTT
CASRPPGLNTDTQYF
>few|TRBJ2-1|TRBD2|15|TRBV5-1
TGCGCCAGCAGCTTGGTGCTAGCGGGAAGCAGTGAGCAGTTCTTC
CASSLVLAGSSEQFF
>few|TRBJ2-1|.|15|TRBV6-2/TRBV6-3
TGTGCCAGCAGTTACTTCAGGGGGGGTTACAATGAGCAGTTCTTC
CASSYFRGGYNEQFF
>many|TRBJ1-2|.|15|TRBV30
TGTGCCTGGACCAACAACCTCCAGGGTCAGGATGGCTACACCTTC
CAWTNNLQGQDGYTF
>many|TRBJ1-5|.|14|TRBV2
TGTGCCAGCAGTGGAACGGGAGAGAATCAGCCCCAGCATTTT
CASSGTGENQPQHF
>many|TRBJ1-5|.|13|TRBV20-1
TGCAGTGCTACCACCCGGGGTAGGGAGCCCCAGCATTTT
CSATTRGREPQHF
>many|TRBJ2-5|.|14|TRBV2
TGTGCCAGCAGTGTCATCCTAGCTGAAGAGACCCAGTACTTC
CASSVILAEETQYF
>.|TRBJ2-7|TRBD2|16|TRBV4-1
TGCGCCAGCAGCCAAAATCTGGGACTAGCGGTATACGAGCAGTACTTC
CASSQNLGLAVYEQYF
>.|TRBJ2-3|.|14|TRBV6-5
TGTGCCAGCAGTTACGTAGGGTCGGCAGATACGCAGTATTTT
CASSYVGSADTQYF
>.|TRBJ2-1|TRBD2|16|TRBV7-6
TGTGCCAGCAGCCCATTACCCGGGACTACAGACAATGAGCAGTTCTTC
CASSPLPGTTDNEQFF
>many|TRBJ2-1|TRBD2|17|TRBV7-3
TGTGCCAGCAGCCCCCAGGCTAGCGGGAGTCTGGCCAATGAGCAGTTCTTC
CASSPQASGSLANEQFF
>many|TRBJ2-3|TRBD1|13|TRBV3-1
TGTGCCAGCAACACCGGTCCAGGGGGTACGCAGTATTTT
CASNTGPGGTQYF
>.|TRBJ1-6|.|14|TRBV20-1
TGCAGTGCATTAAGGGTCGCGTCCGATTCACCCCTCCACTTT
CSALRVASDSPLHF
>.|TRBJ2-4|.|14|TRBV2
TGTGCCAGCAAGGGCGCCCCTCTTGGAAACATTCAGTACTTC
CASKGAPLGNIQYF
>many|TRBJ2-1|TRBD2|16|TRBV10-3
TGTGCCATCAGGGACGACCTAGCGGGAAGGAAGGATGAGCAGTTCTTC
CAIRDDLAGRKDEQFF
>many|TRBJ1-1|TRBD1|14|TRBV18
TGTGCCAGCAGCGCCGGGACAGTGAACACTGAAGCTTTCTTT
CASSAGTVNTEAFF
>many|TRBJ2-7|.|12|TRBV5-1
TGCGCCAGCAGCACGCGAGGGGGGGAGCAGTACTTC
CASSTRGGEQYF
>few|TRBJ2-5|.|16|TRBV28
TGTGCCAGCAGTTTCGGTACGGGAGTAAGCCAAGAGACCCAGTACTTC
CASSFGTGVSQETQYF
>few|TRBJ1-5|.|13|TRBV6-1
TGTGCCAGCAGTTCCGGGGGTTCTCAGCCCCAGCATTTT
CASSSGGSQPQHF
>.|TRBJ2-4|.|13|TRBV28
TGTGCCAGCATACGACTCGGCAAAAACATTCAGTACTTC
CASIRLGKNIQYF
>many|TRBJ2-7|.|15|TRBV20-1
TGCAGTGCTAGCGCTAGGGGACACCCGGACGACGAGCAGTACTTC
CSASARGHPDDEQYF
>.|TRBJ2-1|.|15|TRBV19
TGTGCCAGTAGTATCGGAGGGGGCGGACTTAATGAGCAGTTCTTC
CASSIGGGGLNEQFF
>many|TRBJ1-2|TRBD1|16|TRBV2
TGTGCCAGCAGTGAATCGATGGACAGGGGGTACTATGGCTACACCTTC
CASSESMDRGYYGYTF
>.|TRBJ1-5|.|14|TRBV27
TGTGCCGGCAGTAACCTCAGGGAACGACAGCCCCAGCATTTT
CAGSNLRERQPQHF
>few|TRBJ2-7|.|11|TRBV6-1
TGTGCCAGCAGTGAACGCTACGGGCAGTACTTC
CASSERYGQYF
>many|TRBJ1-2|.|15|TRBV28
TGTGCCAGCAGTTTATGGTCTTCTTTTAACTATGGCTACACCTTC
CASSLWSSFNYGYTF
>.|TRBJ2-1|.|16|TRBV10-3
TGTGCCAGCGGTGGGGGCGGGAGTGTATCCTACAATGAGCAGTTCTTC
CASGGGGSVSYNEQFF